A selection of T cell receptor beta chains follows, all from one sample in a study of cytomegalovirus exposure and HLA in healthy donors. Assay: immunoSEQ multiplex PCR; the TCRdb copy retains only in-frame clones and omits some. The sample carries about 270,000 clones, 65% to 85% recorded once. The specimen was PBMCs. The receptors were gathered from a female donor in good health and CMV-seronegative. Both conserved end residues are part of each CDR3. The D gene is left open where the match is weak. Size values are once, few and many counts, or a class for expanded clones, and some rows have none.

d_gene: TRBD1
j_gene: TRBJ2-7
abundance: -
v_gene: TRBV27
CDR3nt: TGTGCCAGCAGTCCCGACAGGGACCTTACTAACCGTCAGTACTTC
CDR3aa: CASSPDRDLTNRQYF

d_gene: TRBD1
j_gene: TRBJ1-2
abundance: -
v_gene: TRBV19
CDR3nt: TGTGCCAGTAGTATAATCCGAGGACAGGGACTATATGGCTACACCTTC
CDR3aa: CASSIIRGQGLYGYTF

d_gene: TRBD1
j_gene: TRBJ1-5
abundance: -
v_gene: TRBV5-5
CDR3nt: TGTGCCAGCAGGAGGGACAGTAGCAATCAGCCCCAGCATTTT
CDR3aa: CASRRDSSNQPQHF

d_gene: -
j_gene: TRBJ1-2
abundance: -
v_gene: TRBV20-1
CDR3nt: TGCAGTGCTTGGACAGACTATGGCTACACCTTC
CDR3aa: CSAWTDYGYTF

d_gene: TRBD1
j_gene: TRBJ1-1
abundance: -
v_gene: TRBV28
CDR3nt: TGTGCCAGCGCAGGGACAGGGGGCACTGAAGCTTTCTTT
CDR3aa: CASAGTGGTEAFF

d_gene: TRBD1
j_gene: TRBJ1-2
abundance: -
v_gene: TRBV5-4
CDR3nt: TGTGCCAGCAGCTCGCAGACAGGGAACTATGGCTACACCTTC
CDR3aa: CASSSQTGNYGYTF

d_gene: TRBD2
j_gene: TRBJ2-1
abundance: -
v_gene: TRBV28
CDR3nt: TGTGCCAGCAGTCTAACTAGCGGGAGTTCGAGTGGGCAGTTCTTC
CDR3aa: CASSLTSGSSSGQFF

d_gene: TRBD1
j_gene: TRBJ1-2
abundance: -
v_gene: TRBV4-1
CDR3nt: TGCGCCAGCAGCCAACCGGGACAGGCATATGGCTACACCTTC
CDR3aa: CASSQPGQAYGYTF

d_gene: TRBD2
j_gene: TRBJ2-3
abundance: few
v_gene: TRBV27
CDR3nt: TGTGCCAGCAGTTTTAAGGGCGGGAGGGCGTCAGATACGCAGTATTTT
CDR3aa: CASSFKGGRASDTQYF

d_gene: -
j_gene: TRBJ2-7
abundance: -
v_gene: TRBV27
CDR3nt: TGTGCCAGCAGTCCCGGGACGTCCGCGGGGGAGCAGTACTTC
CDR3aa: CASSPGTSAGEQYF

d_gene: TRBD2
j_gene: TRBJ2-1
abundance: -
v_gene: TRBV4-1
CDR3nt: TGCGCCAGCAGCCAAGGGGAGGGACTAGCGGGAGAGAGTGAGCAGTTCTTC
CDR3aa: CASSQGEGLAGESEQFF

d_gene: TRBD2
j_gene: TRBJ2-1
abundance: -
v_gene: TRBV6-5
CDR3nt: TGTGCCAGCAGTTACCAAATCGGGACTAGGGGCAATGAGCAGTTCTTC
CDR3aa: CASSYQIGTRGNEQFF

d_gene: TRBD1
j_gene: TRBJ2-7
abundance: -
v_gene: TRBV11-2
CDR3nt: TGTGCCAGCAGCTTCCGGGACAGGGGGCGGCGAGAGCAGTACTTC
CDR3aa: CASSFRDRGRREQYF

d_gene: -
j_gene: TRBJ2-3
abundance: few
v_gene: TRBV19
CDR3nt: TGTGCCAGTAGTTATCAGGGCCCCAGCACAGATACGCAGTATTTT
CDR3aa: CASSYQGPSTDTQYF

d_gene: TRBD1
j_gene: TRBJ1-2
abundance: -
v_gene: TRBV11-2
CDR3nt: TGTGCCAGCACCCTCGGGGGACAGGGGATCTGGGGCTACACCTTC
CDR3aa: CASTLGGQGIWGYTF

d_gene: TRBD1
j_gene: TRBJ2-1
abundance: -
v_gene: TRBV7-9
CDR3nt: TGTGCCAGCAGGGCCCCAGAATACAGGGGAGAATACAATGAGCAGTTCTTC
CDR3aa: CASRAPEYRGEYNEQFF

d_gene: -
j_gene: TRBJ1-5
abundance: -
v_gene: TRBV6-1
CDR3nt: TGTGCCAGCAGTGAGCTTGGGGGGGATCAGCCCCAGCATTTT
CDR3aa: CASSELGGDQPQHF

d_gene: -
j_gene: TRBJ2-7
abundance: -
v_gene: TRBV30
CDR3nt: TGTGCCTGGAGTATAGGTAAGGGGTACGAGCAGTACTTC
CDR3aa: CAWSIGKGYEQYF

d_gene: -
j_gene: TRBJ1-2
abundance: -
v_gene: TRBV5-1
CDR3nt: TGCGCCAGCAGCTCCTCAGGGGCGGCCTATGGCTACACCTTC
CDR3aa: CASSSSGAAYGYTF

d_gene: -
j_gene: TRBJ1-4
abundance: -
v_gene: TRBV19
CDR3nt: TGTGCCAGTAGTCCTTTAAATGAAAAACTGTTTTTT
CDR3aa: CASSPLNEKLFF

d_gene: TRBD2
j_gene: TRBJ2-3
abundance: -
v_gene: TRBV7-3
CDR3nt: TGTGCCAGCAGCTTGGGAAGAGGAGCGGGAGACACAGATACGCAGTATTTT
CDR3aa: CASSLGRGAGDTDTQYF

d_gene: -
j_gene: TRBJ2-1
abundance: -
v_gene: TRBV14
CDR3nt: TGTGCCAGCAGCCAAATATTTAGTAGGGGAAGATATCCCAATGAGCAGTTCTTC
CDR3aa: CASSQIFSRGRYPNEQFF

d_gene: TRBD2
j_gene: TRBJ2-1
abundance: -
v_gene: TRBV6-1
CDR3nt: TGTGCCAGCAGGGGGGGGCTAGCGGGTTACAATGAGCAGTTCTTC
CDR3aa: CASRGGLAGYNEQFF

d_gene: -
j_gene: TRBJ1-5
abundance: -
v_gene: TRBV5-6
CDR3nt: TGTGCCAGCAGCTGGGGGGGCAATCAGCCCCAGCATTTT
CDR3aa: CASSWGGNQPQHF

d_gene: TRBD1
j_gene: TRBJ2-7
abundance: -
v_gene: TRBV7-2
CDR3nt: TGTGCCAGCAGCTTAGTAGGGGGCAGTACCTACGAGCAGTACTTC
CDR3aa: CASSLVGGSTYEQYF

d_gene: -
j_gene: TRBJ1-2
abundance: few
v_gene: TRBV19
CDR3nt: TGTGCCAGTAGTATAGGAGGGGGGGTCCACTATGGCTACACCTTC
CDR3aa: CASSIGGGVHYGYTF

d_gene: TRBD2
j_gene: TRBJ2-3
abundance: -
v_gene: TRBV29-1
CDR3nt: TGCAGCGTTGAAGATCAACTAGCGGGGGAAAAGCAGTATTTT
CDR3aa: CSVEDQLAGEKQYF

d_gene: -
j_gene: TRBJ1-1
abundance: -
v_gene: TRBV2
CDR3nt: TGTGCCAGCAGTGGAGGGGGCACTGAAGCTTTCTTT
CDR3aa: CASSGGGTEAFF

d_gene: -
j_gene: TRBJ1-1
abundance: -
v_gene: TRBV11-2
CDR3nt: TGTGCCAGCAGCCGAATTGGAGTAGCTTTCTTT
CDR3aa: CASSRIGVAFF

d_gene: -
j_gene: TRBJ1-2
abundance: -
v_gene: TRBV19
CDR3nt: TGTGCCAGTAGTATAGGGGATGGAGGCTATGGCTACACCTTC
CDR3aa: CASSIGDGGYGYTF

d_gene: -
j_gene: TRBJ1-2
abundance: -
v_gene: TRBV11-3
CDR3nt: TGTGCCAGCAGCTCCCAGGGGCGGGGGACCTCCTTGGGCTACACCTTC
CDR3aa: CASSSQGRGTSLGYTF

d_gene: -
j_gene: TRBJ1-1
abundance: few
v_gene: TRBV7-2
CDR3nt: TGTGCCAGCAGCTTAGTGGTAGCTATGAACACTGAAGCTTTCTTT
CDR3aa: CASSLVVAMNTEAFF

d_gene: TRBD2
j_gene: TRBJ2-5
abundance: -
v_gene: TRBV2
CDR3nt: TGTGCCAGCAAGGGACTAGATGCGACCCAGTACTTC
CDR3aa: CASKGLDATQYF

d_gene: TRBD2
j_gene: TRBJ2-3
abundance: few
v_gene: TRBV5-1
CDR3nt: TGCGCCAGCAGCTTGAACAGGGGGACTAGCGGGTTTTCTAGCACAGATACGCAGTATTTT
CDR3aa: CASSLNRGTSGFSSTDTQYF

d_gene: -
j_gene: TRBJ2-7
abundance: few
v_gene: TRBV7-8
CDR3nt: TGTGCCAGCAGCCCGGTCGGAAGACAGGTGGGGAAGGAAGGCTTC
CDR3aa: CASSPVGRQVGKEGF

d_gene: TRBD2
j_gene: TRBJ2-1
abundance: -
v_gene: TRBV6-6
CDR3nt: TGTGCCAGCAGTTACCCCGGACTAGCGGGTTACAATGAGCAGTTCTTC
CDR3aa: CASSYPGLAGYNEQFF

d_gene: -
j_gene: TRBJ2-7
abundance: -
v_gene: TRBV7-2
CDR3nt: TGTGCCAGCAGCCCGCGGGGGCAGGTCTACGAGCAGTACTTC
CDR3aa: CASSPRGQVYEQYF

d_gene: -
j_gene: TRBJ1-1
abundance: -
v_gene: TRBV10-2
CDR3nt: TGCGCCAGCAGTTTCCACACGAACACTGAAGCTTTCTTT
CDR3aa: CASSFHTNTEAFF

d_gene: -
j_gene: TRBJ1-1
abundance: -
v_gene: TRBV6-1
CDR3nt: TGTGCCAGCAGGTGGGAGTTGGGGAGGAACACTGAAGCTTTCTTT
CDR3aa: CASRWELGRNTEAFF

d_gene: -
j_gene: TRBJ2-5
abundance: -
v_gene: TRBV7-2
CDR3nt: TGTGCCAGCAGCTTACGGGCGGGCCAAGAGACCCAGTACTTC
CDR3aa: CASSLRAGQETQYF

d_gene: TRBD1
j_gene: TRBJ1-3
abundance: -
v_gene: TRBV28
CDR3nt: TGTGCCAGCAGTTTTCCCGGGACAGTGGGTTTCTCTGGAAACACCATATATTTT
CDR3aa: CASSFPGTVGFSGNTIYF

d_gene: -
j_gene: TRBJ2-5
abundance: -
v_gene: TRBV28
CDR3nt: TGTGCCAGCACCTTAGAAGAGACCCAGTACTTC
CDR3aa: CASTLEETQYF

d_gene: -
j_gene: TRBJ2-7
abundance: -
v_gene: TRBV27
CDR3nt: TGTGCCAGCAGCCCACGGACAGATGGCGAGCAGTACTTC
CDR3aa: CASSPRTDGEQYF

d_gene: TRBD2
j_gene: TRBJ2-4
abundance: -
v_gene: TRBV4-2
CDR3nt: TGTGCCAGCAGCCAAGAAGGAGCGGGAGGGATCCTAGCCAAAAACATTCAGTACTTC
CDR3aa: CASSQEGAGGILAKNIQYF

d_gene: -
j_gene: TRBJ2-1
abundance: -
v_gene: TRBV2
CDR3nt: TGTGCCAGCAACAGGGTCTTGGGTGAGCAGTTCTTC
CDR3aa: CASNRVLGEQFF

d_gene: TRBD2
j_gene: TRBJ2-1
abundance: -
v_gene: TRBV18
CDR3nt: TGTGCCAGCTCACCACCGGGACTAGCGGAGTACAATGAGCAGTTCTTC
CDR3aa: CASSPPGLAEYNEQFF

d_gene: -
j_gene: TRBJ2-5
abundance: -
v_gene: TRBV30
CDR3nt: TGTGCCTGGAGTAGAGGATTCCAAGAGACCCAGTACTTC
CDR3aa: CAWSRGFQETQYF

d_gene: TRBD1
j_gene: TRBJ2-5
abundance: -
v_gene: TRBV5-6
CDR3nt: TGTGCCAGCAGCTTTGACAGGGTGGAGACCCAGTACTTC
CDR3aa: CASSFDRVETQYF

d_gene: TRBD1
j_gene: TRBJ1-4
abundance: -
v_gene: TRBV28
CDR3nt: TGTGCCAGCAGTCGTCAGGGGGCCGCAACTAATGAAAAACTGTTTTTT
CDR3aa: CASSRQGAATNEKLFF

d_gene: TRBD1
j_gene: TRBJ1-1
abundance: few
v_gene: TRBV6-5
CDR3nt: TGTGCCAGCAGTCCCGGGACAGGGTACACTGAAGCTTTCTTT
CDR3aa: CASSPGTGYTEAFF

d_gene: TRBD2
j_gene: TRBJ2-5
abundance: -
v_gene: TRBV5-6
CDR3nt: TGTGCCAGCAGCTTTCATACGGGGGGGACCCAGTACTTC
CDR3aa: CASSFHTGGTQYF

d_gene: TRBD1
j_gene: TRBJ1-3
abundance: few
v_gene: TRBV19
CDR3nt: TGTGCCAGTAGTACTTCCGGGACAGAACGAAACACCATATATTTT
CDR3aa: CASSTSGTERNTIYF

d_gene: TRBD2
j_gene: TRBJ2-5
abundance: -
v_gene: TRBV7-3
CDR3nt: TGTGCCAGCAGCCTCATGGGACTAGCCGAAGAGACCCAGTACTTC
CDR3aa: CASSLMGLAEETQYF

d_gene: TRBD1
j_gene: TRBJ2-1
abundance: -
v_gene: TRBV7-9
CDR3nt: TGTGCCAGCAGCTTAAGGGGCGGGACAGGGAGTCACAATGAGCAGTTCTTC
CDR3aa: CASSLRGGTGSHNEQFF